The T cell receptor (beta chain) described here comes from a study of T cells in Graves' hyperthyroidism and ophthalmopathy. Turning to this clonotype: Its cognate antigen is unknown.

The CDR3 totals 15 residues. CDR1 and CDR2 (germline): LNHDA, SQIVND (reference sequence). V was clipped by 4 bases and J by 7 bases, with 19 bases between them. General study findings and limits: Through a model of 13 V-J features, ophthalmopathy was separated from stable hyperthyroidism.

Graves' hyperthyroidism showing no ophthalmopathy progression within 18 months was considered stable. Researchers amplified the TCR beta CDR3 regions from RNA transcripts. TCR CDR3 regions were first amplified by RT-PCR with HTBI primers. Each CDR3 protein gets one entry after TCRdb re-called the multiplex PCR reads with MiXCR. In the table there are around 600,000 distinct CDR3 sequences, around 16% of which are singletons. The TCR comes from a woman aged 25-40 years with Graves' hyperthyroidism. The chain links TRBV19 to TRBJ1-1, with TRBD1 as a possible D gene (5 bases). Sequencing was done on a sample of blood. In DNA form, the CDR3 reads TGTGCCAGTAGTACAACGGGACGGGCGCGGGGTGAAGCTTTCTTT. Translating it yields CASSTTGRARGEAFF. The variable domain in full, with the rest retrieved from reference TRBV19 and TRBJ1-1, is DGGITQSPKYLFRKEGQNVTLSCEQNLNHDAMYWYRQDPGQGLRLIYYSQIVNDFQKGDIAEGYSVSREKKESFPLTVTSAQKNPTAFYLCASSTTGRARGEAFFGQGTRLTVV.